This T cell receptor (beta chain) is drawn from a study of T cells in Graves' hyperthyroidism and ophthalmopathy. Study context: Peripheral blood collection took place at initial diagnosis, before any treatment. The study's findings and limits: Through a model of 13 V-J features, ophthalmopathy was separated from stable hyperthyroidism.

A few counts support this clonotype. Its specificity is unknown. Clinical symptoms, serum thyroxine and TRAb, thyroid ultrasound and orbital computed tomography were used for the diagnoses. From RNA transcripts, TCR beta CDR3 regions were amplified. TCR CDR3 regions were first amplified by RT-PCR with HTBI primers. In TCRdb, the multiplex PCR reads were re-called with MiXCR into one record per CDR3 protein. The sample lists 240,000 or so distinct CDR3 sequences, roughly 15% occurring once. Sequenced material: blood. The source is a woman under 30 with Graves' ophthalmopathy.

The chain's CDR3 is CASSQAGGYTEAFF. In DNA form, the CDR3 reads TGCGCCAGCAGCCAGGCAGGGGGCTATACTGAAGCTTTCTTT. The chain carries TRBV4-1 and TRBJ1-1; 8 bases are a match to TRBD1. The CDR3 runs 14 residues. CDR1 is MGHRA, CDR2 YSYEKL, per germline. V shed 3 bases, J shed 5 bases, and the junction held 5 bases outside the gene matches.